This TCR beta chain was profiled in a study of T cell repertoires in cytomegalovirus infection. Study-wide points: CMV-specific TCR beta clonotypes restricted by HLA-C were the ones dominating the ex vivo response.

For this clonotype: What it binds is unknown.

Each CDR3 protein gets one entry after TCRdb re-called the reads with MiXCR. The table shows approximately 750,000 distinct CDR3 sequences, with less than 40% occurring only once. The CDR3 covers 15 residues. V lost 5 bases to trimming and J lost 5 bases, with 16 bases between them. Per the germline V gene, CDR1 is LGHDT and CDR2 is YNNKEL (reference sequence). The source is a human donor in good health (CMV status not recorded). Some clones in this sample may be carry-over from other donors' samples. Sequencing was carried out using PBMCs. This rearrangement joins TRBV3-1 to TRBJ1-5, with TRBD1 as a possible D gene (5 bases). The CDR3 DNA reads as TGTGCCAGCAGCGACGGACACAGAGCCGATCAGCCCCAGCATTTT. It encodes CASSDGHRADQPQHF.